The clone carrying this TCR beta chain was recorded at least ten times. What it binds is unknown. The V gene end was trimmed by 5 bases and the J gene end by 4 bases; junction bases not matched to a gene: 6. In germline, CDR1 is SGHTA, CDR2 FQGTGA. The CDR3 runs to 15 residues. This sample is drawn from a study of T cell repertoires in cytomegalovirus infection. Study summary: Both a matching HLA type and CMV infection were indicated by public TCR beta signatures.

TCRdb analysed the reads with MiXCR anew, one entry per CDR3 protein. The table lists some 920,000 distinct CDR3 sequences, roughly 30% of them singletons, with 10% to 15% in the top ten. Whole-study results and caveats: Clonotypes of TCR beta that were HLA-C-restricted and CMV-specific dominated the ex vivo response. People with CMV and the relevant HLA were identified by cumulative public TCR beta family frequency.

The receptor was isolated from a human donor in good health (CMV status not recorded). Some clones in this sample may be carry-over from other donors' samples. The input for sequencing was cultured CD8+ T cells from PBMCs, taken from culture after CMV antigen stimulation. The J gene is TRBJ2-3, the V gene TRBV7-3, with 10 bases identical to TRBD2. This CDR3 reads CASSPGLAGADTQYF. The CDR3 region has the DNA TGTGCCAGCAGCCCAGGGCTAGCGGGGGCAGATACGCAGTATTTT.